The clone carrying this TCR beta chain was detected ten times or more. The antigen is undetermined. Among the patients, aged 18 to 65, hyperthyroidism was newly diagnosed and had lasted under 2 months. Orbital computed tomography and thyroid ultrasound, together with serum TRAb and thyroxine and clinical symptoms, were used for diagnoses. The data are from a study of T cells in Graves' hyperthyroidism and ophthalmopathy. What was amplified from RNA transcripts were TCR beta CDR3 regions. A set of HTBI primers served as the primers for a first-round RT-PCR of the TCR CDR3. In TCRdb, the multiplex PCR reads were re-called with MiXCR into one record per CDR3 protein. The sample carries under 700,000 distinct CDR3 sequences, roughly 17% recorded once. General study results and limits: In the blood, most expanded thyroid clonotypes above 0.001 appeared as well.

This CDR3 has 16 amino acids. The ends lost 1 base at V and 2 bases at J; junction bases unmatched: 4. Germline CDR1 and CDR2: KGHDR and SFDVKD. The rearrangement uses TRBV24-1 and TRBJ2-3, with 8 nucleotides matching TRBD1. This sequence was found in a woman aged 18-29 years with Graves' hyperthyroidism. The specimen was blood. CDR3 nucleotides: TGTGCCACCAGTGATTTCGGGGACAGGTCCACAGATACGCAGTATTTT. Translating gives CATSDFGDRSTDTQYF.